A selection of T cell receptor beta chains follows, all from one sample in a study of T-cell reconstitution after alpha-beta-depleted transplantation in children. TCRdb itself ran the PCR reads through MiXCR, one entry per CDR3 protein. This sample has about 160,000 distinct CDR3 sequences, with 11% found just once. The sequenced sample was PBMCs, obtained before TCRalphabeta/CD19-depleted stem cell transplant. The receptors were sampled from a boy aged 2 to 10 with acute myeloid leukemia, due to receive a stem cell transplant. The CDR3 runs from the conserved cysteine through the conserved F or W. D genes are given only for firm matches. Part of the rows lack a size; the others show once, few, many or a class for expanded clones.

j_gene,v_gene,d_gene,abundance,CDR3aa,CDR3nt
TRBJ1-5,TRBV27,.,.,CASSSTPGEPQHF,TGTGCCAGCAGTTCTACCCCAGGGGAGCCCCAGCATTTT
TRBJ2-7,TRBV2,TRBD2,many,CASRPGLAGYEQYF,TGTGCCAGTCGACCGGGACTAGCGGGGTACGAGCAGTACTTC
TRBJ2-4,TRBV29-1,.,many,CSVVSPKNIQYF,TGCAGCGTTGTCAGCCCCAAAAACATTCAGTACTTC
TRBJ2-7,TRBV20-1,TRBD2,many,CSAPGLANEQYF,TGCAGTGCACCGGGACTAGCTAACGAGCAGTACTTC
TRBJ2-2,TRBV7-3,.,many,CASSFGTKTGELFF,TGTGCCAGCAGCTTCGGGACAAAGACCGGGGAGCTGTTTTTT
TRBJ2-7,TRBV9,.,many,CASSPSTGKKYEQYF,TGTGCCAGCAGCCCCTCGACAGGTAAGAAGTACGAGCAGTACTTC
TRBJ1-6,TRBV12-3/TRBV12-4,.,many,CASTRTGRNSPLHF,TGTGCCAGCACCCGAACAGGGCGGAATTCACCCCTCCACTTT
TRBJ2-7,TRBV28,.,many,CASSHAQGSYEQYF,TGTGCCAGCAGCCACGCGCAGGGTTCCTACGAGCAGTACTTC
TRBJ1-1,TRBV28,TRBD1,many,CASTWTGYTEAFF,TGTGCCAGCACTTGGACAGGATACACTGAAGCTTTCTTT
TRBJ2-1,TRBV11-3,.,many,CASSVSGIRDEQFF,TGTGCCAGCAGCGTAAGCGGCATTAGGGATGAGCAGTTCTTC
TRBJ1-5,TRBV20-1,.,many,CSARDPNRVSNQPQHF,TGCAGTGCTAGGGATCCAAACAGGGTTAGCAATCAGCCCCAGCATTTT
TRBJ1-1,TRBV12-3/TRBV12-4,TRBD1,many,CASTPGGRGTMNTEAFF,TGTGCCAGCACCCCAGGGGGCAGGGGGACGATGAACACTGAAGCTTTCTTT
TRBJ2-5,TRBV7-8,.,many,CASFRGPQETQYF,TGTGCCAGCTTTAGGGGCCCCCAAGAGACCCAGTACTTC
TRBJ2-2,TRBV5-4,.,.,CASSLAFERVTGELFF,TGTGCCAGCAGCTTGGCCTTTGAAAGGGTTACCGGGGAGCTGTTTTTT
TRBJ2-1,TRBV6-5,.,.,CASSSERGNEQFF,TGTGCCAGCAGTTCGGAGAGGGGGAATGAGCAGTTCTTC
TRBJ2-3,TRBV6-1,TRBD1,many,CASSPDRDTQYF,TGTGCCAGCAGTCCGGACAGGGATACGCAGTATTTT
TRBJ2-1,TRBV6-1,TRBD2,many,CASSVAGYDYNEQFF,TGTGCCAGCAGTGTAGCGGGATATGACTACAATGAGCAGTTCTTC
TRBJ2-2,TRBV12-3/TRBV12-4,TRBD1,many,CASSRGQGVTGELFF,TGTGCCAGCAGCCGGGGACAGGGGGTGACCGGGGAGCTGTTTTTT
TRBJ1-4,TRBV5-1,.,many,CASAQGPNEKLFF,TGCGCCAGCGCTCAGGGGCCGAATGAAAAACTGTTTTTT
TRBJ2-7,TRBV4-2,TRBD2,many,CASSQGTSGDSYEQYF,TGTGCCAGCAGCCAAGGAACTAGCGGGGACTCCTACGAGCAGTACTTC
TRBJ2-2,TRBV6-5,TRBD1,many,CASSYQSGQVETGELFF,TGTGCCAGCAGTTACCAATCCGGACAGGTGGAAACCGGGGAGCTGTTTTTT
TRBJ2-1,TRBV12-3/TRBV12-4,.,many,CASRENNEQFF,TGTGCCAGCAGAGAGAACAATGAGCAGTTCTTC
TRBJ2-3,TRBV5-1,TRBD2,many,CASSRRGSGGLKTTDTQYF,TGCGCCAGCAGCCGCCGGGGTAGCGGGGGCCTTAAAACCACAGATACGCAGTATTTT
TRBJ1-2,TRBV4-1,.,many,CASSQEVRYNGYTF,TGCGCCAGCAGCCAAGAAGTCAGGTACAATGGCTACACCTTC
TRBJ2-1,TRBV28,.,many,CASSFGGYSYNEQFF,TGTGCCAGCAGTTTTGGGGGGTACTCCTACAATGAGCAGTTCTTC
TRBJ1-2,TRBV25-1,.,.,CASSERTAYGYTF,TGTGCCAGCAGTGAACGGACAGCGTATGGCTACACCTTC
TRBJ2-2,TRBV29-1,.,many,CSVEDGLSNTGELFF,TGCAGCGTTGAAGATGGGCTTTCGAACACCGGGGAGCTGTTTTTT
TRBJ2-1,TRBV7-8,TRBD2,many,CASSLRAGDLAEQFF,TGTGCCAGCAGCTTAAGAGCGGGAGATTTGGCTGAGCAGTTCTTC
TRBJ2-7,TRBV4-1,.,many,CASSQVLKLRDMLGSSYEQYF,TGCGCCAGCAGCCAAGTTCTGAAGCTACGGGACATGTTGGGCAGCTCCTACGAGCAGTACTTC
TRBJ2-5,TRBV25-1,.,many,CASSEYGETQYF,TGTGCCAGCAGTGAATATGGGGAGACCCAGTACTTC
TRBJ2-1,TRBV7-2,.,many,CASSLGGDSYNEQFF,TGTGCCAGCAGCTTAGGTGGGGACTCCTACAATGAGCAGTTCTTC
TRBJ1-2,TRBV30,TRBD1,.,CAWRGTGDYGYTF,TGTGCCTGGAGGGGGACAGGGGACTATGGCTACACCTTC
TRBJ2-3,TRBV5-4,.,many,CASSLFEGRNYTQYF,TGTGCCAGCAGCTTGTTTGAGGGGCGAAATTATACGCAGTATTTT
TRBJ2-1,TRBV4-2,TRBD2,many,CASSQEGLVDNEQFF,TGTGCCAGCAGCCAAGAGGGACTAGTTGACAATGAGCAGTTCTTC
TRBJ2-7,TRBV28,TRBD2,.,CASSFGLATFYEQYF,TGTGCCAGCAGCTTCGGACTAGCGACCTTTTACGAGCAGTACTTC
TRBJ2-5,TRBV24-1,.,many,CATSDVPSANIQETQYF,TGTGCCACCAGTGACGTACCTAGCGCAAATATCCAAGAGACCCAGTACTTC
TRBJ2-3,TRBV28,TRBD1,many,CASLPGQEITDTQYF,TGTGCCAGCCTCCCGGGACAGGAGATCACAGATACGCAGTATTTT
TRBJ2-2,TRBV5-6,.,many,CASSLDRGNKNTGELFF,TGTGCCAGCAGCTTGGATCGGGGGAATAAAAACACCGGGGAGCTGTTTTTT
TRBJ2-1,TRBV5-5,.,.,CASSQRSTGTEQFF,TGTGCCAGCAGCCAAAGAAGTACAGGGACTGAGCAGTTCTTC